This T cell receptor beta chain comes out of a study of lymphopenia after photon versus proton radiotherapy. This CDR3 contains 15 residues. The junction had 7 bases not matched to a gene; V was cut back by 2 bases and J by 7 bases. In germline, CDR1 is GTSNPN, CDR2 SVGIG (reference sequence). Profiling relied on immunoSEQ multiplex PCR, and the TCRdb table lists in-frame clones only, not all of them. Among about 70,000 clones, under 95% were seen once, and the ten largest hold around 2%. This TCR was recovered from a woman aged 40 to 50 with cholangiocarcinoma. V gene TRBV30 combines with J gene TRBJ1-4; 10 bases are a match to TRBD1. Sequences were derived from peripheral blood, sampled from a patient treated with photon-based radiotherapy. CDR3 protein: CAWSQQDRGSEKLFF. CDR3 sequence (DNA): TGTGCCTGGAGTCAACAGGACAGGGGGAGTGAAAAACTGTTTTTT.